This TCR beta chain derives from a study of T-cell reconstitution after alpha-beta-depleted transplantation in children (dated by TCRdb to the mid-2010s). Background for the entire study: Using TCR repertoire profiling, the study quantitatively followed how T-cell immune reconstitution unfolded in children after TCRalphabeta/CD19-depleted allogeneic hematopoietic cell transplantation.

According to the study, the label for this sample's treatment or condition signals: allogeneic hematopoietic cell transplantation with graft depleted of TCRalphabeta T cells and CD19 B cells. TCRalphabeta/CD19-depleted allogeneic hematopoietic cell grafts were given to the transplant recipients, all of whom were children. This clonotype has a count of ten or more. Its antigen is still unknown. No base quality information exists; no much larger clone differs at one position. The CDR3 sequence holds 16 residues, the cysteine and phenylalanine included. Solely the CDR3 DNA is kept, with 48 bases framed from the first base. CDR1 SGHRS and CDR2 YFSETQ were looked up in the germline V gene. Cut back by 0 bases and 2 bases, the V and J ends lie 13 bases apart. The research as a whole found: Over the following months the frequencies of hyperexpanded clones went down, and after one year T-cell counts and TCRbeta diversity were mostly credited to newly produced T cells. In some patients, high TCRbeta diversity at day 60 was attributed to recipient T cells and intrathymic progenitors that had survived conditioning. The apparently early alphabetaT-cell count recovery about two months after transplant was reportedly dependent on only several hundred rapidly expanded clones derived from non-depleted graft cells.

The method behind the library was PCR. Sequenced using an Illumina HiSeq 2500. Molecular barcoding was employed in the preparation of TCR libraries, with unique molecular identifiers being used to normalize TCRbeta repertoire quantification. TCRdb reprocessed the public reads (quality trimming at Q25 with fastp, clone calling with MiXCR) and kept in-frame beta chains. For every CDR3 protein sequence, its rows merge into one entry that carries the most common genes and DNA. This sample comprises about 140,000 distinct CDR3 sequences, about 9% of them detected only once. The ten largest clones take up around a sixth of the sample.

The TCR was taken from a female patient aged 2-9 years who had a stem cell transplant for congenital amegakaryocytic thrombocytopenia, so the T cells may come from the graft donor. The rearrangement joined TRBV5-1 to TRBJ2-3; TRBD1 is possibly the D segment (6 matching bases). The material sequenced was PBMCs, mostly from graft donor cells, taken 180 days after TCRalphabeta/CD19-depleted stem cell transplant. The CDR3 reads as follows: CASSLAAGGFTDTQYF. The nucleotide sequence is given as TGCGCCAGCAGCTTGGCCGCTGGGGGCTTCACAGATACGCAGTATTTT.